The 14 T cell receptor beta chains listed next were all sequenced from one sample in a study of blood T cell repertoires in COVID-19. Here immunoSEQ multiplex PCR was the method, and the copy in TCRdb shows in-frame clones only, minus some. The sample has about 9,000 clones, around 84% seen once. The sequencing sample was made of peripheral blood. The receptors come from a human donor in a cohort sampled during active COVID-19.

This chain links TRBV29-1 with TRBJ2-7; 9 positions match TRBD2. Per germline, CDR1 SQVTM and CDR2 ANQGSEA. V trimming: 7 bases; J trimming: 0 bases; junction bases outside the gene matches: 7. This CDR3 comprises 14 residues. CDR3 sequence: CSARTSESSYEQYF. The CDR3 DNA follows: TGCAGCGCTCGGACTAGCGAGAGCTCCTACGAGCAGTACTTC.

The chain joins TRBV28 to TRBJ1-5; possible D gene TRBD1, 6 bases. The CDR3 length is 15 residues. In germline, CDR1 is MDHEN, CDR2 SYDVKM. V lost 8 bases to trimming and J lost 3 bases, with 17 bases between them. The CDR3 sequence is CASEPGHSFNQPQHF. As DNA, the CDR3 is TGTGCCAGCGAACCGGGACATAGCTTCAATCAGCCCCAGCATTTT. Full variable domain (rest looked up from reference TRBV28 and TRBJ1-5): DVKVTQSSRYLVKRTGEKVFLECVQDMDHENMFWYRQDPGLGLRLIYFSYDVKMKEKGDIPEGYSVSREKKERFSLILESASTNQTSMYLCASEPGHSFNQPQHFGDGTRLSIL.

The CDR3 region is CASSLEGQLSGNTIYF. The CDR3 DNA sequence: TGTGCCAGCAGCTTAGAGGGACAGCTCTCTGGAAACACCATATATTTT. The genes are TRBV7-2 and TRBJ1-3; TRBD1 matches 7 bases. Germline loops: CDR1 SGHTA, CDR2 FQGNSA. The CDR3 loop spans 16 amino acids. The V and J ends lost 1 base and 0 bases, in that order; junction bases with no gene match: 3.

This clone has a handful of counts. Other DNA sequences in the same sample also yield this CDR3. V usage is TRBV7-9 and J usage is TRBJ1-2; D may be TRBD1 (6 bases). The CDR3 is made up of 14 amino acids. Germline V gives CDR1 SEHNR, CDR2 FQNEAQ (reference sequence). The V end lost 3 bases, the J end lost 3 bases, and 11 bases lay between the germline ends. The CDR3 bases are TGTGCCAGCAGCTTGCAGGGGAAACACTATGGCTACACCTTC. It yields the protein CASSLQGKHYGYTF.

The chain has TRBV7-9 and TRBJ1-3, with 7 bases identical to TRBD1. Trimming took 4 bases from V and 0 from J; bases not matched to a gene: 3. Germline CDR1 is SEHNR and CDR2 is FQNEAQ (reference sequence). The CDR3 covers 15 residues. CDR3 sequence: CASSWGQHSGNTIYF. The CDR3 nucleotides read TGTGCCAGCAGCTGGGGACAGCACTCTGGAAACACCATATATTTT.

The rearrangement joins TRBV15 to TRBJ2-1; TRBD2 aligns across 11 bases. The J segment lost 10 bases and the V segment lost 2 bases, leaving 10 bases of the junction unmatched. Germline-derived CDR1 and CDR2 are LNHNV and YYDKDF (reference sequence). The CDR3 runs to 16 residues. CDR3 coding DNA: TGTGCCACCAGCAGAACCGGGACTAGCGGTCTGGGGGAGCAGTTCTTC. It codes for CATSRTGTSGLGEQFF. Variable domain in full (rest from reference TRBV15 and TRBJ2-1): DAMVIQNPRYQVTQFGKPVTLSCSQTLNHNVMYWYQQKSSQAPKLLFHYYDKDFNNEADTPDNFQSRRPNTSFCFLDIRSPGLGDTAMYLCATSRTGTSGLGEQFFGPGTRLTVL.

This rearrangement joins TRBV9 to TRBJ2-1; possibly TRBD2 for D (7 bases). This CDR3 has 15 residues. V was clipped by 0 bases and J by 5 bases, with 12 bases between them. Germline values: CDR1 SGDLS, CDR2 YYNGEE. The CDR3 DNA reads as TGTGCCAGCAGCGTAGAAGGGGGGGCAAACAATGAGCAGTTCTTC. Protein product: CASSVEGGANNEQFF.

The V call is TRBV5-1, the J call TRBJ2-2; TRBD1 agrees at 7 bases. CDR1 is SGHRS and CDR2 is YFSETQ in the germline V gene. V was clipped by 4 bases and J by 0 bases; unmatched bases: 3. CDR3 length equals 15 residues. CDR3 sequence: CASSPGTANTGELFF. CDR3 sequence (DNA): TGCGCCAGCAGCCCCGGGACAGCGAACACCGGGGAGCTGTTTTTT.

This chain's CDR3 is CASSRGDRANRNTEAFF. DNA of the CDR3: TGCGCCAGCAGCCGGGGTGACAGGGCCAACCGAAACACTGAAGCTTTCTTT. The V call is TRBV4-3, the J call TRBJ1-1; TRBD1 matches 7 bases. Looked up from germline, CDR1 is LGHNA and CDR2 is YSLEER. The CDR3 is 17 amino acids. With 4 bases clipped from V and 2 bases from J, the junction kept 13 bases outside the gene matches.

This clone was seen only once. The rearrangement joins TRBV5-1 to TRBJ1-3; tentatively, D is TRBD1 (6 bases). Trimming cost V 0 bases and J 4 bases, with 11 bases left between them. This CDR3 is built from 15 residues. Germline V lookup: CDR1 SGHRS, CDR2 YFSETQ. For the CDR3, the DNA is TGCGCCAGCAGCTTGGGGCAGGGGATAGGAAACACCATATATTTT. The encoded protein is CASSLGQGIGNTIYF.

The CDR3 sequence is CASSPRLAGGPHEQYF. As DNA, the CDR3 is TGTGCCAGCAGTCCCCGCCTAGCGGGGGGGCCCCACGAGCAGTACTTC. This chain connects TRBV6-2 or TRBV6-3 to TRBJ2-7, with 12 bases matching TRBD2. CDR1 is MNHEY, CDR2 SVGEGT, per germline. The CDR3 is 16 amino acids. V was clipped by 5 bases and J by 5 bases; unmatched bases: 10.

This clone showed up just a few times. This chain uses TRBV7-2 with TRBJ1-2; the D is unclear. Trimming stripped 4 bases from V and 4 bases from J, with 10 bases between. The germline CDR1 and CDR2 sequences are SGHTA and FQGNSA. The CDR3 consists of 13 residues. CDR3 DNA: TGTGCCAGCAGCTGGCGGCTGAGCTATGGCTACACCTTC. This codes for CASSWRLSYGYTF.

This sequence joins TRBV24-1 and TRBJ1-1; D not resolved. V dropped 5 bases and J dropped 6 bases, with 15 bases sitting between them. Germline V CDR1 and CDR2: KGHDR, SFDVKD. The CDR3 length is 14 residues. CDR3 region: CATSGEAGNPEAFF. The CDR3 DNA follows: TGTGCCACCAGTGGTGAAGCAGGCAATCCTGAAGCTTTCTTT.

Here the CDR3 reads CASSHKSRSDTGELFF. The CDR3 coding sequence is TGTGCCAGCAGCCATAAGTCCAGGTCAGACACCGGGGAGCTGTTTTTT. The gene calls are TRBV9 and TRBJ2-2, with D hard to call. The CDR3 is 16 residues long. The V gene's germline CDR1 is SGDLS and CDR2 YYNGEE. The V end was cut by 4 bases, the J end by 3 bases, with 16 bases between.